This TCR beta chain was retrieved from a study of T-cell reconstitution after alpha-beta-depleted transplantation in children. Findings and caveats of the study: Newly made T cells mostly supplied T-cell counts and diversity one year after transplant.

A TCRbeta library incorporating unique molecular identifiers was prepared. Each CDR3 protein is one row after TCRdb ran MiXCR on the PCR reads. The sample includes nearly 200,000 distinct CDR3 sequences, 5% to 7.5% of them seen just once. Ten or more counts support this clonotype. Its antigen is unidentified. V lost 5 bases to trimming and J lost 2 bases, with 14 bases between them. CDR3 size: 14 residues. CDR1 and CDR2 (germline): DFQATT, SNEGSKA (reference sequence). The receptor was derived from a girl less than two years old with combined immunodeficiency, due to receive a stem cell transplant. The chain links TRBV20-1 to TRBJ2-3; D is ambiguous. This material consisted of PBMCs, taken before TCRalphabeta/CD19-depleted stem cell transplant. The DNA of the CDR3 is TGCAGTGCTCTCCATGGCCGGACCACAGATACGCAGTATTTT. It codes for CSALHGRTTDTQYF.